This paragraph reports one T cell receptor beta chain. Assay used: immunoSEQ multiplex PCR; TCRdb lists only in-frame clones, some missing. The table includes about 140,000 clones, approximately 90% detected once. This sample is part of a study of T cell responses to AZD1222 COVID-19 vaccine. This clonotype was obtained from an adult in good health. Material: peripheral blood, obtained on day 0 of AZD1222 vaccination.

CDR3 residues: CASSALGRAGTEAFF. The CDR3 DNA sequence: TGTGCCAGCAGCGCCTTAGGGAGGGCGGGCACTGAAGCTTTCTTT. The gene calls are TRBV9 and TRBJ1-1; no firm D call. The CDR3 consists of 15 residues. In germline, CDR1 is SGDLS, CDR2 YYNGEE. V dropped 3 bases and J dropped 4 bases, with 16 bases sitting between them. The full variable domain, in which reference TRBV9 and TRBJ1-1 provide the parts outside the CDR3, is DSGVTQTPKHLITATGQRVTLRCSPRSGDLSVYWYQQSLDQGLQFLIQYYNGEERAKGNILERFSAQQFPDLHSELNLSSLELGDSALYFCASSALGRAGTEAFFGQGTRLTVV.